A single sample is the source of the 28 T cell receptor beta chains below, sequenced in a study of cytomegalovirus exposure and HLA in healthy donors. Primers: 60 Vbeta forward and 13 Jbeta reverse. The table came from immunoSEQ multiplex PCR; TCRdb's copy has only in-frame clones and leaves some out. The sample has approximately 93,000 clones, approximately 80% seen once. Sequencing was carried out using PBMCs. These receptors all stem from a woman aged 40 to 50 in good health and CMV-seronegative.

The V gene is TRBV25-1, the J gene TRBJ2-4; perhaps TRBD2 as D (6 bases). CDR1 MGHDK and CDR2 SYGVNS come from the germline V gene. V was shortened by 7 bases and J by 4 bases, with 14 bases between the two germline ends. This CDR3 is built from 14 residues. Here the CDR3 DNA reads TGTGCCAGCAATAGTTCCGGGACTAAAAACATTCAGTACTTC. It translates to CASNSSGTKNIQYF. Complete variable domain (other parts from reference TRBV25-1 and TRBJ2-4): EADIYQTPRYLVIGTGKKITLECSQTMGHDKMYWYQQDPGMELHLIHYSYGVNSTEKGDLSSESTVSRIRTEHFPLTLESARPSHTSQYLCASNSSGTKNIQYFGAGTRLSVL.

The J gene is TRBJ2-5, the V gene TRBV4-3; 9 nucleotides align to TRBD1. This CDR3 has 17 amino acids. CDR1 and CDR2 (germline): LGHNA, YSLEER. V lost 3 bases, J lost 3 bases, and 11 bases stayed unmatched. The CDR3, as DNA: TGCGCCAGCAGCCACTCGGACCCCGGGACAGGGAAAGAGACCCAGTACTTC. Translating gives CASSHSDPGTGKETQYF.

The chain recombines TRBV5-6 with TRBJ2-7; 9 bases are shared with TRBD2. CDR3 length equals 16 residues. V lost 0 bases, J lost 4 bases, and 8 bases stayed unmatched. CDR1 SGHDT and CDR2 YYEEEE come from the germline V gene. This CDR3 is CASSLGAGGSRYEQYF. The CDR3 DNA sequence: TGTGCCAGCAGCTTGGGAGCGGGAGGATCCCGGTACGAGCAGTACTTC.

This chain joins TRBV28 and TRBJ2-2; unclear D gene. Between the trimmed V and J ends, which lost 8 bases and 3 bases, there was a span of 7 bases. Germline V gene lookup returns CDR1 MDHEN and CDR2 SYDVKM. The CDR3 is 12 amino acids. The CDR3 nucleotides read TGTGCCAGCCTCAGCGACACCGGGGAGCTGTTTTTT. It encodes CASLSDTGELFF.

The chain uses TRBV6-5 and TRBJ1-1, with 7 bases matching TRBD1. CDR1 is MNHEY, CDR2 SVGAGI, per germline. Trimming took 7 bases from V and 0 from J; bases not matched to a gene: 5. The CDR3 length is 14 residues. In DNA form, the CDR3 reads TGTGCCAGCATCAGGGGGGCGATGAACACTGAAGCTTTCTTT. Amino acids: CASIRGAMNTEAFF.

This clone showed up just a few times. This chain links TRBV2 with TRBJ1-1; 10 nucleotides match TRBD1. Germline V gene sequence: CDR1 SNHLY, CDR2 FYNNEI. This CDR3 contains 14 residues. Germline trimming cut 7 bases from V and 6 bases from J; bases unmatched to any gene: 8. DNA for the CDR3: TGTGCCAGCAATCGACAGGGGGCAAGGCCTGAAGCTTTCTTT. Its translation: CASNRQGARPEAFF.

This clone occurred once. The rearrangement joins TRBV20-1 to TRBJ1-1; D ambiguous. Trimming left V 3 bases short and J 3 bases short, with 5 bases between. Per the germline V gene, CDR1 is DFQATT and CDR2 is SNEGSKA (reference sequence). This CDR3 spans 11 amino acids. The CDR3 DNA reads TGCAGTGCTAGTGGGCACACTGAAGCTTTCTTT. It is translated as CSASGHTEAFF.

This clone was counted only a few times. The chain employs TRBV7-9 and TRBJ2-7; 11 bases are shared with TRBD2. J was trimmed by 2 bases and V by 3 bases; bases with no gene match: 3. The CDR3 totals 15 residues. The V gene's germline CDR1 is SEHNR and CDR2 FQNEAQ (reference sequence). CDR3 in amino acids: CASSFSGRAAYEQYF. Written as DNA, the CDR3 is TGTGCCAGCAGCTTTAGCGGGAGGGCCGCCTACGAGCAGTACTTC.

V and J are TRBV11-2 and TRBJ2-1; 11 nucleotides align to TRBD2. The CDR3 is made up of 14 amino acids. V trimming: 4 bases; J trimming: 7 bases; junction bases outside the gene matches: 3. CDR1 SGHAT and CDR2 FQNNGV come from the germline V gene. The CDR3 bases are TGTGCCAGCAGCTGGGCTAGCGGGAGGAATGAGCAGTTCTTC. Its translation is CASSWASGRNEQFF.

The CDR3 region is CASSLTATTGELFF. The CDR3 DNA follows: TGCGCCAGCAGCCTAACCGCTACCACCGGGGAGCTGTTTTTT. V gene TRBV5-1 combines with J gene TRBJ2-2; unclear D gene. This CDR3 spans 14 amino acids. Germline V gene data show CDR1 as SGHRS and CDR2 as YFSETQ. Trimming took off 4 bases at V and 4 bases at J, with 11 bases between the two ends.

The genes are TRBV29-1 and TRBJ2-1, with 11 positions matching TRBD2. Germline V gene lookup returns CDR1 SQVTM and CDR2 ANQGSEA. The CDR3 sequence is 13 residues long. V dropped 3 bases and J dropped 7; count of bases not matched to a gene: 2. The CDR3 sequence is CSVDIAGGNEQFF. CDR3 nucleotides: TGCAGCGTTGATATAGCGGGGGGGAATGAGCAGTTCTTC.

The V call is TRBV9, the J call TRBJ1-1, with 7 bases that match TRBD1. This CDR3 is built from 15 residues. Germline CDR1 SGDLS, CDR2 YYNGEE. Trimming removed 4 bases from V and 5 bases from J; junction bases left unmatched: 11. The CDR3 coding sequence is TGTGCCAGCAGCCTTTTTGGGACAGCAATTACTGAAGCTTTCTTT. It specifies CASSLFGTAITEAFF.

The chain carries TRBV28 and TRBJ2-7; 7 bases fit TRBD1. J was trimmed by 0 bases and V by 7 bases; bases with no gene match: 6. This CDR3 is 14 amino acids long. Per germline, CDR1 MDHEN and CDR2 SYDVKM. CDR3 sequence (DNA): TGTGCCAGCAAAATGACAGGGATCTCCTACGAGCAGTACTTC. It specifies CASKMTGISYEQYF.

This chain links TRBV28 with TRBJ1-2, with D perhaps matching TRBD1 (5 bases). V was cut by 3 bases and J by 2 bases, with 7 bases left in between. The CDR3 is 13 residues long. CDR1 and CDR2 from the germline V gene are MDHEN and SYDVKM. DNA for the CDR3: TGTGCCAGCAGTTTGCGGGGGAACTATGGCTACACCTTC. Residues: CASSLRGNYGYTF.

This clone came up a few times. The chain uses TRBV6-5 and TRBJ1-1; 9 bases map to TRBD1. The CDR3 sequence is 13 residues long. The V gene end was trimmed by 9 bases and the J gene end by 0 bases; junction bases not matched to a gene: 2. Germline CDR1 MNHEY, CDR2 SVGAGI. CDR3 bases: TGTGCCAGTGGACAGGGGTTGAACACTGAAGCTTTCTTT. It yields the protein CASGQGLNTEAFF.

The rearrangement uses TRBV11-2 and TRBJ2-7; possibly TRBD2 for D (6 bases). Between the trimmed V and J ends, which lost 0 bases and 4 bases, there was a span of 13 bases. The CDR3 runs to 15 residues. Germline assignment: CDR1 SGHAT and CDR2 FQNNGV. CDR3: CASSLDPGGLYEQYF. The CDR3 DNA reads as TGTGCCAGCAGCTTAGATCCCGGAGGGCTATACGAGCAGTACTTC.

CDR3 coding DNA: TGTGCCAGCAGTGACCCAGGGCCCTATGGCTACACCTTC. It yields the protein CASSDPGPYGYTF. The chain combines TRBV2 with TRBJ1-2; possibly TRBD1 for D (5 bases). This CDR3 region has 13 residues. Trimming shortened V by 3 bases and J by 4 bases, and 9 bases separated the two germline ends. Germline V gene sequence: CDR1 SNHLY, CDR2 FYNNEI. The entire variable domain, with the rest obtained from reference TRBV2 and TRBJ1-2, is as follows: EPEVTQTPSHQVTQMGQEVILRCVPISNHLYFYWYRQILGQKVEFLVSFYNNEISEKSEIFDDQFSVERPDGSNFTLKIRSTKLEDSAMYFCASSDPGPYGYTFGSGTRLTVV.

The V call is TRBV6-5, the J call TRBJ2-7, with 11 bases fitting TRBD2. Germline lookup yields CDR1 MNHEY and CDR2 SVGAGI. After removal of 4 bases from V and 6 bases from J, the junction contained 5 bases not matched to a gene. This CDR3 region has 14 residues. The CDR3 nucleotides are TGTGCCAGCAGTTTCTTAGCGGGAGGGCTCGAGCAGTACTTC. Protein: CASSFLAGGLEQYF.

V usage is TRBV6-1 and J usage is TRBJ2-1; 7 bases align to TRBD1. This CDR3 spans 15 amino acids. The germline V gene has CDR1 MNHNS and CDR2 SASEGT. J lost 3 bases, V lost 4 bases, and 6 bases had no gene match. CDR3 bases: TGTGCCAGCAGTGGCACCTGGGACAGCTACAATGAGCAGTTCTTC. This sequence encodes CASSGTWDSYNEQFF.

V is TRBV29-1 and J is TRBJ2-7; TRBD1 might be the D (5 bases). Germline loops: CDR1 SQVTM, CDR2 ANQGSEA. Trimming left V 5 bases short and J 2 bases short, with 10 bases between. This CDR3 contains 12 residues. CDR3 DNA sequence: TGCAGCGTTAAGGGGCATACCTACGAGCAGTACTTC. This codes for CSVKGHTYEQYF.

Comment on this clone: Being one base from a much bigger clone, this may be a read error. The V call is TRBV5-4, the J call TRBJ1-5; D is perhaps TRBD1 (6 bases). Germline loops: CDR1 SGHNT, CDR2 YYREEE (reference sequence). This CDR3 is 14 amino acids long. Trimming took 0 bases from V and 2 from J, leaving 6 bases between them. CDR3 loop: CASSLAGGNQPQHF. The CDR3 DNA sequence: TGTGCCAGCAGCTTGGCAGGGGGCAATCAGCCCCAGCATTTT.

This chain connects TRBV4-2 to TRBJ1-1; a weak D match, TRBD1 (6 bases). Germline loops: CDR1 LGHNA, CDR2 YNFKEQ. V was pared by 0 bases and J by 1 base, with 12 bases between. This CDR3 has 16 residues. This CDR3 reads CASSQEWGQSNTEAFF. The CDR3 bases are TGTGCCAGCAGCCAAGAATGGGGACAATCGAACACTGAAGCTTTCTTT.

This sequence joins TRBV5-4 and TRBJ2-3, with 11 bases fitting TRBD2. This CDR3 has 16 amino acids. Unmatched junction bases numbered 1, after V lost 0 bases and J lost 1 base. Germline V lookup: CDR1 SGHNT, CDR2 YYREEE (reference sequence). CDR3 sequence: CASSLVSGRGTDTQYF. Written as DNA, the CDR3 is TGTGCCAGCAGCTTGGTTAGCGGGAGGGGCACAGATACGCAGTATTTT. The full variable domain, its missing parts supplied by reference TRBV5-4 and TRBJ2-3, is ETGVTQSPTHLIKTRGQQVTLRCSSQSGHNTVSWYQQALGQGPQFIFQYYREEENGRGNFPPRFSGLQFPNYSSELNVNALELDDSALYLCASSLVSGRGTDTQYFGPGTRLTVL.

The chain carries TRBV27 and TRBJ2-7; D not resolved. The CDR3 has 14 amino acids. The germline V gene has CDR1 MNHEY and CDR2 SMNVEV (reference sequence). Trimming took off 7 bases at V and 0 bases at J, with 13 bases between the two ends. CDR3 amino acids: CASKLTRSSYEQYF. DNA for the CDR3: TGTGCCAGCAAGCTTACCCGGAGCTCCTACGAGCAGTACTTC.

This clone has a handful of counts. This chain links TRBV6-1 with TRBJ1-2; 9 positions match TRBD1. CDR1 is MNHNS, CDR2 SASEGT, per germline. This CDR3 has 14 amino acids. Losses at the gene ends were 0 bases for V and 8 bases for J; bases not matched to a gene: 4. CDR3 amino acids: CASSEAGTGYGYTF. CDR3 coding DNA: TGTGCCAGCAGTGAAGCCGGGACAGGGTACGGCTACACCTTC.

The V call is TRBV19, the J call TRBJ2-1; TRBD2 matches 7 bases. The CDR3 contains 15 residues. The trim removed 5 bases at V and 5 bases at J, leaving 9 bases unmatched. Germline CDR1 is LNHDA and CDR2 is SQIVND (reference sequence). The CDR3 DNA sequence: TGTGCCAGTAGTCGGGAGGTCTCTGGTGACAATGAGCAGTTCTTC. It translates to CASSREVSGDNEQFF.

This clone was detected only a few times. This chain joins TRBV21-1 and TRBJ1-3; the DNA was not compared with TRBD1, the D call given in the table. TRBV21-1 is assigned pseudogene status. CDR3 length: 23 residues. The CDR3 sequence is CASSKAVIETRDRRYFSGNTIYF. For the CDR3, the DNA is TGTGCCAGCAGCAAAGCCGTAATTGAGACGCGGGACAGACGATACTTCTCTGGAAACACCATATATTTT.

The V gene is TRBV19, the J gene TRBJ2-1; 12 nucleotides align to TRBD2. This CDR3 contains 17 residues. The trim removed 3 bases at V and 6 bases at J, leaving 9 bases unmatched. Germline V gives CDR1 LNHDA, CDR2 SQIVND (reference sequence). The CDR3 DNA is TGTGCCAGTAGTATTCCCAGGACTAGCGGGATGGGCAATGAGCAGTTCTTC. Its translation is CASSIPRTSGMGNEQFF. Drawing the rest from reference TRBV19 and TRBJ2-1, the complete variable domain is DGGITQSPKYLFRKEGQNVTLSCEQNLNHDAMYWYRQDPGQGLRLIYYSQIVNDFQKGDIAEGYSVSREKKESFPLTVTSAQKNPTAFYLCASSIPRTSGMGNEQFFGPGTRLTVL.